A single sample gave rise to the 5 T cell receptor beta chains below, sequenced in a study of blood T cell repertoires in COVID-19. Clones were read by immunoSEQ multiplex PCR, and TCRdb kept only the in-frame ones, dropping some. The data hold some 350,000 clones, with over 80% observed a single time. The sequenced sample consisted of PBMCs or T cells enriched from blood (not recorded which). The origin of the receptors is a man younger than 45 who had recovered from COVID-19.

As for this clone: The same CDR3 can be traced to other DNA sequences in this sample. The rearrangement joins TRBV12-3 or TRBV12-4 to TRBJ1-2; 7 bases align to TRBD1. After removal of 3 bases from V and 4 bases from J, the junction contained 2 bases not matched to a gene. The CDR3 spans 13 residues. CDR3 loop: CASSFAGGYGYTF. DNA of the CDR3: TGTGCCAGCAGTTTCGCAGGGGGCTATGGCTACACCTTC.

The chain joins TRBV5-1 to TRBJ1-1, with 7 positions matching TRBD1. The CDR3 is 14 amino acids. CDR1 and CDR2 from the germline V gene are SGHRS and YFSETQ. With 5 bases clipped from V and 4 bases from J, the junction kept 8 bases outside the gene matches. This CDR3 reads CASRPGQASTEAFF. In DNA, the CDR3 is TGCGCCAGCAGACCCGGACAGGCGTCCACTGAAGCTTTCTTT.

The chain employs TRBV14 and TRBJ1-4, with D uncertain. Trimming removed 0 bases at V and 3 bases at J, with 8 bases between. This CDR3 spans 15 amino acids. Germline loops: CDR1 SGHDN, CDR2 FVKESK. The CDR3 nucleotides are TGTGCCAGCAGCCAAGACCCGGGTTCTAATGAAAAACTGTTTTTT. Its translation: CASSQDPGSNEKLFF. Full variable domain (outside the CDR3, taken from reference TRBV14 and TRBJ1-4): EAGVTQFPSHSVIEKGQTVTLRCDPISGHDNLYWYRRVMGKEIKFLLHFVKESKQDESGMPNNRFLAERTGGTYSTLKVQPAELEDSGVYFCASSQDPGSNEKLFFGSGTQLSVL.

The chain joins TRBV9 to TRBJ1-6; D possibly corresponds to TRBD1 (6 bases). V dropped 5 bases and J dropped 0 bases, with 12 bases sitting between them. The CDR3 extends over 16 amino acids. The germline V gene encodes CDR1 SGDLS and CDR2 YYNGEE. CDR3 sequence (DNA): TGTGCCAGCAGTATTACAGGGTACTCCTATAATTCACCCCTCCACTTT. Protein: CASSITGYSYNSPLHF.

As DNA, the CDR3 is TGTGCCATCAGTGTAGACAACTCCTATAATTCACCCCTCCACTTT. As protein: CAISVDNSYNSPLHF. The chain recombines TRBV10-3 with TRBJ1-6; D is unresolved. Germline values: CDR1 ENHRY, CDR2 SYGVKD. CDR3 length: 15 amino acids. The ends were cut back, 4 bases at V and 0 bases at J, with 7 bases in the middle.